Shown below are 13 T cell receptor beta chains from a single sample sequenced in a study of T cell responses to AZD1222 COVID-19 vaccine. Clones were read by immunoSEQ multiplex PCR, and TCRdb kept only the in-frame ones, dropping some. The table records approximately 150,000 clones, about 90% of them present only once. Here the sequenced sample was peripheral blood, taken 28 days after the second AZD1222 dose. The receptors originated from an adult who received the AZD1222 COVID-19 vaccine.

The V and J genes are TRBV5-1 and TRBJ2-2; 9 bases line up with TRBD2. CDR1 SGHRS and CDR2 YFSETQ come from the germline V gene. Losses at the gene ends were 1 base for V and 4 bases for J; bases not matched to a gene: 11. The CDR3 is made up of 18 amino acids. CDR3 amino acids: CASSLQAGGPRVTGELFF. The CDR3 DNA is TGCGCCAGCAGCTTGCAGGCGGGAGGGCCTCGGGTCACCGGGGAGCTGTTTTTT.

V usage is TRBV18 and J usage is TRBJ2-5; 8 positions match TRBD2. CDR1 is KGHSH and CDR2 is LQKENI in the germline V gene. Trimming took 3 bases from V and 5 from J; bases not matched to a gene: 11. CDR3 length: 16 residues. CDR3 nucleotide sequence: TGTGCCAGCTCACCTCTCCCAGCGGGAGCGGGGGAGACCCAGTACTTC. Its translation is CASSPLPAGAGETQYF.

V usage is TRBV6-1 and J usage is TRBJ2-7; tentative D call: TRBD1 (6 bases). Germline assignment: CDR1 MNHNS and CDR2 SASEGT. Trimming took 3 bases from V and 2 from J, leaving 17 bases between them. The CDR3 consists of 16 residues. CDR3: CASSEGMTGVTYEQYF. As DNA, the CDR3 is TGTGCCAGCAGTGAGGGGATGACAGGAGTTACCTACGAGCAGTACTTC.

The J gene is TRBJ1-4, the V gene TRBV4-1; 7 nucleotides align to TRBD1. Germline values: CDR1 MGHRA, CDR2 YSYEKL. The CDR3 is made up of 14 amino acids. V trimming: 0 bases; J trimming: 10 bases; junction bases outside the gene matches: 5. CDR3 region: CASSQDRDRLKLFF. CDR3 in DNA: TGCGCCAGCAGCCAAGACCGGGACAGATTAAAACTGTTTTTT.

The rearrangement joins TRBV6-2 or TRBV6-3 to TRBJ1-5; 7 positions agree with TRBD1. This CDR3 has 14 residues. The ends lost 2 bases at V and 11 bases at J; junction bases unmatched: 9. Germline CDR1 and CDR2: MNHEY and SVGEGT. CDR3 bases: TGTGCCAGCAGTTACGGGACAGCACTAGGGGCCCAGCATTTT. It encodes CASSYGTALGAQHF.

This clone is a singleton in its sample. V usage is TRBV12-3 or TRBV12-4 and J usage is TRBJ1-2, with D uncertain. The length of the CDR3 is 11 residues. V dropped 3 bases and J dropped 7 bases, with 6 bases sitting between them. CDR3 residues: CASSLGSGYTF. Written as DNA, the CDR3 is TGTGCCAGCAGTTTGGGGTCTGGCTACACCTTC.

The J gene is TRBJ1-4, the V gene TRBV29-1, with a tentative D call TRBD1 (6 bases). Germline V lookup: CDR1 SQVTM, CDR2 ANQGSEA. V lost 1 base to trimming and J lost 10 bases, with 19 bases between them. CDR3 length: 15 amino acids. CDR3 amino acids: CSVEAPRGARGKLFF. CDR3 nucleotides: TGCAGCGTTGAAGCCCCCCGGGGGGCGCGTGGAAAACTGTTTTTT.

The gene calls are TRBV2 and TRBJ2-5; D uncertain. The germline V gene has CDR1 SNHLY and CDR2 FYNNEI. This CDR3 is 11 amino acids long. Trimming left V 7 bases short and J 2 bases short, with 5 bases between. The CDR3 reads CASNPQETQYF. CDR3 sequence (DNA): TGTGCCAGCAATCCACAAGAGACCCAGTACTTC.

The V and J genes are TRBV4-2 and TRBJ2-7; D is unresolved. CDR3 length: 13 residues. From germline, CDR1 is LGHNA and CDR2 YNFKEQ. Trimming took off 1 base at V and 6 bases at J, with 10 bases between the two ends. CDR3 nucleotides: TGTGCCAGCAGCCAAGGTGGTGGAAGCGAGCAGTACTTC. This codes for CASSQGGGSEQYF.

This chain joins TRBV28 and TRBJ1-5; maybe TRBD1 (5 bases). CDR1 and CDR2 from the germline V gene are MDHEN and SYDVKM. V lost 2 bases, J lost 7 bases, and 12 bases lay in between. The CDR3 consists of 14 residues. CDR3 protein: CASSLAQGAQPQHF. The DNA of the CDR3 is TGTGCCAGCAGTTTAGCCCAGGGTGCCCAGCCCCAGCATTTT. Based on the CDR3 plus reference TRBV28 and TRBJ1-5, the full variable domain is DVKVTQSSRYLVKRTGEKVFLECVQDMDHENMFWYRQDPGLGLRLIYFSYDVKMKEKGDIPEGYSVSREKKERFSLILESASTNQTSMYLCASSLAQGAQPQHFGDGTRLSIL.

This chain joins TRBV24-1 and TRBJ2-2, with 10 positions matching TRBD2. The ends lost 7 bases at V and 2 bases at J; junction bases unmatched: 3. The germline V gene has CDR1 KGHDR and CDR2 SFDVKD. The CDR3 is 15 residues long. The CDR3 loop reads CATRAGGSNTGELFF. The DNA of the CDR3 is TGTGCCACCAGAGCGGGAGGGTCAAACACCGGGGAGCTGTTTTTT.

The rearrangement uses TRBV6-5 and TRBJ2-6, with D perhaps TRBD1 (5 bases). The CDR3 sequence is 15 residues long. The germline CDR1 and CDR2 sequences are MNHEY and SVGAGI. V was clipped by 4 bases and J by 0 bases, with 7 bases between them. CDR3 sequence (DNA): TGTGCCAGCAGTTTGACAGACTCTGGGGCCAACGTCCTGACTTTC. Protein product: CASSLTDSGANVLTF.

The chain carries TRBV6-5 and TRBJ2-1; D not resolved. V lost 11 bases to trimming and J lost 8 bases, with 16 bases between them. The CDR3 runs to 12 residues. Germline lookup yields CDR1 MNHEY and CDR2 SVGAGI. CDR3 sequence reads: CAVGLVGDEQFF. In nucleotides, the CDR3 is TGTGCCGTCGGCCTAGTTGGCGATGAGCAGTTCTTC.